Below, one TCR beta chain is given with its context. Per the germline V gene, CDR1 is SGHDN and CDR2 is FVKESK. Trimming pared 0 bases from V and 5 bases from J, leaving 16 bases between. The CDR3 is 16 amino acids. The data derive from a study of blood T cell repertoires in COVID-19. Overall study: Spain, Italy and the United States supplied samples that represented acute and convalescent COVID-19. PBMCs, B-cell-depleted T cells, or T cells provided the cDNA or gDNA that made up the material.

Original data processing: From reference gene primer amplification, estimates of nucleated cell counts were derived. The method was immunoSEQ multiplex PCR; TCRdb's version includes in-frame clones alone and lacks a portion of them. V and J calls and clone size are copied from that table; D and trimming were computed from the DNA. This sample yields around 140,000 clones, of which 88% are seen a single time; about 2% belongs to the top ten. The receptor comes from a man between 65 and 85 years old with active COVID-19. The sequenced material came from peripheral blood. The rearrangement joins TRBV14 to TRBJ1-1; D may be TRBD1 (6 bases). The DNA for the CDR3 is TGTGCCAGCAGCCAAGACAGGGGCACCGAAGGTACTGAAGCTTTCTTT. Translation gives CASSQDRGTEGTEAFF.